This TCR beta chain was obtained from a study of blood T cells in healthy people across ages. Study-wide results and caveats: Estimated diversity that came from one million T cells was considered an underestimate.

Next came a second PCR, run for roughly 6 to 11 cycles, which used a sample-barcoded 5' primer along with a J-beta primer mix. TCRdb called the 5' RACE reads again in MiXCR, with one record for every CDR3 protein. The table has approximately 800,000 distinct CDR3 sequences, 55% to 65% seen once; the top ten hold about 27%. In regard to this clonotype: The target antigen is unknown.

The CDR3 extends over 15 amino acids. CDR1 and CDR2 (germline): SGHVS, FNYEAQ. The ends were cut back, 5 bases at V and 0 bases at J, with 11 bases in the middle. The source is a man aged 30 to 45 in good health. V and J are TRBV7-6 and TRBJ2-1; a possible D gene is TRBD2 (6 bases). The sequenced sample consisted of blood. In nucleotides, the CDR3 is TGTGCCAGCAGCACCCGGGACTTCTCCTACAATGAGCAGTTCTTC. Residues: CASSTRDFSYNEQFF.